Given below is one TCR beta chain in context. At one end the junction does not follow the germline gene, possibly because of a read error. Other DNA sequences from this sample encode an identical CDR3 as well. Vbeta (60) and Jbeta (13) primers were used in the PCR. Authors' methods: Later, 75 million to 100 million unique TCR beta chains were counted in an analysis, and roughly 11 million of them were shared. Libraries were prepared by immunoSEQ multiplex PCR; TCRdb keeps only in-frame clonotypes and omits some of them. V, J and clone size are those of that table, while D and trimming were read from the DNA. The data show fewer than 110,000 clones, more than 65% seen once. The data derive from a study of cytomegalovirus exposure and HLA in healthy donors. The CDR3 sequence is 12 residues long. Germline V gene lookup returns CDR1 MNHEY and CDR2 SVGAGI.

The rearrangement links TRBV6-5 to TRBJ2-1, with D unclear. The TCR was taken from a woman between 18 and 30 years old in good health and CMV-seropositive. The specimen was PBMCs. CDR3 nucleotide sequence: TGTGCCAGCAGTTACGGGCTCACTGAGCAATTCTTC. This translates into CASSYGLTEQFF.